This passage covers 10 T cell receptor beta chains from one sample sequenced in a study of T cell responses to AZD1222 COVID-19 vaccine. Clones were read by immunoSEQ multiplex PCR, and TCRdb kept only the in-frame ones, dropping some. The data hold 110,000 to 150,000 clones, with 85% to 95% observed a single time. Sample: peripheral blood, taken on day 0 of AZD1222 vaccination. The receptors come from an adult in good health.

The chain carries TRBV7-2 and TRBJ1-3; D ambiguous. This CDR3 comprises 16 residues. V dropped 4 bases and J dropped 0 bases, with 13 bases sitting between them. The V gene's germline CDR1 is SGHTA and CDR2 FQGNSA. CDR3 region: CASSSTITDSGNTIYF. CDR3 sequence (DNA): TGTGCCAGCAGCTCGACGATAACTGACTCTGGAAACACCATATATTTT.

The chain has TRBV7-9 and TRBJ2-7, with D uncertain. This CDR3 comprises 11 residues. V lost 1 base and J lost 7, with 5 bases in between. CDR1 and CDR2 from the germline V gene are SEHNR and FQNEAQ (reference sequence). The CDR3 sequence: CASSLGLEQYF. DNA of the CDR3: TGTGCCAGCAGCTTAGGGTTAGAGCAGTACTTC.

The chain joins TRBV19 to TRBJ1-1; D gene unclear. Between the trimmed V and J ends, which lost 5 bases and 11 bases, there was a span of 15 bases. Germline V lookup: CDR1 LNHDA, CDR2 SQIVND (reference sequence). The CDR3 has 12 residues. The CDR3 reads CASSSRLLGAFF. CDR3 bases: TGTGCCAGTAGTTCACGGCTCTTGGGGGCTTTCTTT.

The chain uses TRBV28 and TRBJ2-5; D gene ambiguous. The V end was cut by 3 bases, the J end by 5 bases, with 7 bases between. Germline loops: CDR1 MDHEN, CDR2 SYDVKM. This CDR3 is built from 12 residues. CDR3 sequence (DNA): TGTGCCAGCAGTTTTTCGACGGAGACCCAGTACTTC. The encoded protein is CASSFSTETQYF.

The J gene is TRBJ1-4, the V gene TRBV18; D may be TRBD1 (5 bases). The CDR3 has 15 amino acids. Trimming shortened V by 5 bases and J by 7 bases, and 17 bases separated the two germline ends. CDR1 and CDR2 from the germline V gene are KGHSH and LQKENI. CDR3 region: CASSGAGGLCEKLFF. Here the CDR3 DNA reads TGTGCCAGCTCAGGGGCGGGGGGACTCTGTGAAAAACTGTTTTTT.

This chain links TRBV7-8 with TRBJ1-2, with D unclear. V lost 1 base and J 2 bases, leaving 5 bases between the germline ends. CDR1 is SGHVS and CDR2 is FQNEAQ in the germline V gene. The length of the CDR3 is 13 residues. In DNA, the CDR3 is TGTGCCAGCAGCTTAGTCAAGAACTATGGCTACACCTTC. Amino acid sequence: CASSLVKNYGYTF. Full variable domain (remainder filled in from reference TRBV7-8 and TRBJ1-2): GAGVSQSPRYKVAKRGQDVALRCDPISGHVSLFWYQQALGQGPEFLTYFQNEAQLDKSGLPSDRFFAERPEGSVSTLKIQRTQQEDSAVYLCASSLVKNYGYTFGSGTRLTVV.

The gene calls are TRBV7-9 and TRBJ1-1; TRBD1 aligns across 9 bases. Germline lookup yields CDR1 SEHNR and CDR2 FQNEAQ (reference sequence). The CDR3 is 17 residues long. The V segment lost 4 bases and the J segment 6 bases; nucleotides outside the gene matches: 15. CDR3: CASSYNILGQGRAEAFF. The CDR3 DNA follows: TGTGCCAGCAGCTACAATATATTAGGACAGGGGAGGGCTGAAGCTTTCTTT. Based on the CDR3 plus reference TRBV7-9 and TRBJ1-1, the full variable domain is DTGVSQNPRHKITKRGQNVTFRCDPISEHNRLYWYRQTLGQGPEFLTYFQNEAQLEKSRLLSDRFSAERPKGSFSTLEIQRTEQGDSAMYLCASSYNILGQGRAEAFFGQGTRLTVV.

V gene TRBV11-2 combines with J gene TRBJ2-7, with D possibly matching TRBD1 (8 bases). V shed 11 bases and J shed 3 bases, with 17 bases lying between them. Germline V gene sequence: CDR1 SGHAT, CDR2 FQNNGV. This CDR3 is built from 13 residues. CDR3 nucleotides: TGTGCCGTTCAGACAGGGGAGGGCTACGAGCAGTACTTC. Protein sequence: CAVQTGEGYEQYF.

This sequence joins TRBV5-6 and TRBJ2-5, with 7 bases identical to TRBD1. This CDR3 region has 15 residues. Germline CDR1 and CDR2: SGHDT and YYEEEE. The V gene end was trimmed by 2 bases and the J gene end by 4 bases; junction bases not matched to a gene: 8. CDR3 sequence reads: CASSLTGVRGETQYF. CDR3 DNA sequence: TGTGCCAGCAGCTTAACAGGGGTTAGAGGAGAGACCCAGTACTTC.

The chain links TRBV29-1 to TRBJ1-2; maybe TRBD1 (6 bases). From germline, CDR1 is SQVTM and CDR2 ANQGSEA. This CDR3 contains 12 residues. V gave up 7 bases and J gave up 4 bases, with 13 bases separating them. Here the CDR3 reads CSADQGSYGYTF. CDR3 in DNA: TGCAGCGCCGATCAGGGGTCCTATGGCTACACCTTC.